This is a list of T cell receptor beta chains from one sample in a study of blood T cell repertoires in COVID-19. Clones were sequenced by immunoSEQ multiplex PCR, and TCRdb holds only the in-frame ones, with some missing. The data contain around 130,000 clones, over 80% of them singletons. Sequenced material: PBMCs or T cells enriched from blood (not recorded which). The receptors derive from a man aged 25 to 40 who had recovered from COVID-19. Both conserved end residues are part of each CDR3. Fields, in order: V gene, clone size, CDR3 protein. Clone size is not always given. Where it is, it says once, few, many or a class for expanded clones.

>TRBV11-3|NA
CASSLGTSAYNEQFF
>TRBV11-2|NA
CASSLDQNPNYGYTF
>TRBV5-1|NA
CASSFEGVSTDTQYF
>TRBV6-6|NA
CASAIGSGGYTF
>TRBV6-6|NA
CASSLTAGNTIYF
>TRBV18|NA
CASSPLQRARGYTF
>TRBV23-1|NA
CASSLLGDRDSPLHF
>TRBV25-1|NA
CASSEGQGNQPQHF
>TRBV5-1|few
CASSLQPGTEETQYF
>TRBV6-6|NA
CASSSGAGNTIYF
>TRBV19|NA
CASSPPGLRREQFF
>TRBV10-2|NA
CASSVGLFMGELFF
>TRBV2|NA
CASSREGVTEAFF
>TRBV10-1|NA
CASSTTRNYGYTF
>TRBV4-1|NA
CASSQDEPSYNEQFF
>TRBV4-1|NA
CASSQGLGGGAGYTF
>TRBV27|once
CASSLRGLAYEQYF
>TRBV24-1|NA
CATARRGGETQYF
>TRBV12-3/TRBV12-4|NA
CASLAGETDTQYF
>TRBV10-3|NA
CAISSDRVNNSPLHF
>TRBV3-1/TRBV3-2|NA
CASSRKGQRMYQETQYF
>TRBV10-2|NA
CASSPQGRNTEAFF
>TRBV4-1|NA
CASSTLAGVLNTQYF
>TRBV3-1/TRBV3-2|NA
CASSQEALGAGAQETQYF
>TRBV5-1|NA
CASSYDRGIYGYTF
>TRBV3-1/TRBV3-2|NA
CASTPGLAGLVGGADTQYF
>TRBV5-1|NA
CASSSTASFAGANVLTF
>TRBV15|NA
CATSRGQGRGAGELFF
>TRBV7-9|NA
CASSSSADTQYF
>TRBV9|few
CASSAGGGGSYGYTF
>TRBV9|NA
CASSTGGDNYGYTF
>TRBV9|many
CASSPRGQAFSNIQYF
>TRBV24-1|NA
CATSDGDGGQETQYF
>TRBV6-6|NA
CASTSGVQETQYF
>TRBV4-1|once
CASSQAAGPNSPLHF
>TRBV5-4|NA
CASSPGQGPRDEQYF
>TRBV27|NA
CASREIRGSTQYF
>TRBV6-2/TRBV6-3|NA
CASSYAGQVNSGANVLTF
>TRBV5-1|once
CASSWGQVGEKLFF
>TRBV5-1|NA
CASSLVTDNTDTQYF
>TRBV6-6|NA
CASSFLAGVQETQYF
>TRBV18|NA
CASSLQRGTGELFF
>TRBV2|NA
CASRLGQGAYEQYF